One sample yielded the 23 T cell receptor beta chains listed below, sequenced in a study of shared clonotypes between healthy human individuals. Repertoires were generated with immunoSEQ multiplex PCR, while TCRdb's copy carries only in-frame clones and drops some. The data show approximately 1.5 million clones, approximately 98.5% seen once. Sequencing used naive CD4+ T cells sorted from blood. The subset is: CD45RA+ positively selected. These TCRs come from a man younger than 40 in good health.

V is TRBV29-1 and J is TRBJ2-7, with a tentative D call TRBD1 (6 bases). Trimming took off 6 bases at V and 2 bases at J, with 11 bases between the two ends. The CDR3 has 12 amino acids. Germline V gives CDR1 SQVTM, CDR2 ANQGSEA. This CDR3 reads CSVTRGTYEQYF. Here the CDR3 DNA reads TGCAGCGTCACCAGGGGCACCTACGAGCAGTACTTC.

The rearrangement joins TRBV11-3 to TRBJ2-7; a weak D match, TRBD1 (6 bases). CDR1 and CDR2 (germline): SGHNT, YENEEA. Trimming took off 7 bases at V and 3 bases at J, with 10 bases between the two ends. There are 12 residues in the CDR3. CDR3 in amino acids: CASIRGGYEQYF. The DNA for the CDR3 is TGTGCCAGCATCCGAGGGGGCTACGAGCAGTACTTC.

In the case of this clone: Other nucleotide sequences from this sample produce the same CDR3. V and J are TRBV18 and TRBJ2-7, with a weak D call TRBD1 (5 bases). CDR1 is KGHSH, CDR2 LQKENI, per germline. This CDR3 has 13 amino acids. V lost 4 bases, J lost 3 bases, and 10 bases lay in between. CDR3 nucleotides: TGTGCCAGCTCACTTAGGGGTAGCTACGAGCAGTACTTC. It yields the protein CASSLRGSYEQYF.

This clone occurred once. J is TRBJ1-5 and V is TRBV7-9, with 10 bases lining up with TRBD1. Germline V gene sequence: CDR1 SEHNR, CDR2 FQNEAQ (reference sequence). CDR3 length: 17 residues. Trimming took 5 bases from V and 11 from J; bases not matched to a gene: 18. CDR3 nucleotides: TGTGCCAGCAGCCTAGGTGGGGGACAGGGGCGGACTGAGGCCCAGCATTTT. Encoded protein: CASSLGGGQGRTEAQHF. Full variable domain (remainder filled in from reference TRBV7-9 and TRBJ1-5): DTGVSQNPRHKITKRGQNVTFRCDPISEHNRLYWYRQTLGQGPEFLTYFQNEAQLEKSRLLSDRFSAERPKGSFSTLEIQRTEQGDSAMYLCASSLGGGQGRTEAQHFGDGTRLSIL.

The chain employs TRBV6-1 and TRBJ2-1; the match to TRBD2 covers 8 bases. This CDR3 contains 13 residues. Trimming at V came to 8 bases and at J to 14 bases, leaving 14 bases not matched to a gene. Germline-derived CDR1 and CDR2 are MNHNS and SASEGT. The CDR3 protein is CASDDQSGSWKFF. The CDR3 DNA follows: TGTGCCAGCGACGACCAGAGCGGGAGCTGGAAGTTCTTC.

The V gene is TRBV4-1, the J gene TRBJ2-2; possible D gene TRBD1, 5 bases. The V end lost 5 bases, the J end lost 4 bases, and 20 bases lay between the germline ends. Per germline, CDR1 MGHRA and CDR2 YSYEKL. The CDR3 spans 17 residues. CDR3 nucleotides: TGCGCCAGCAGCAAGCTCCAGGGATTACTTTCCACCGGGGAGCTGTTTTTT. As protein: CASSKLQGLLSTGELFF.

On this clone itself: At the DNA level, this CDR3 is encoded by other sequences in the same sample as well. The chain recombines TRBV5-6 with TRBJ2-7; no firm D call. V shed 4 bases and J shed 4 bases, with 9 bases lying between them. CDR3 size: 12 residues. CDR1 and CDR2 from the germline V gene are SGHDT and YYEEEE. The CDR3, as DNA: TGTGCCAGCAGCCTAGGGCTGTACGAGCAGTACTTC. This sequence encodes CASSLGLYEQYF.

In nucleotides, the CDR3 is TGTGCCAGCAGTGAACAACGGACAGGGGGCCGTCTGCCCCAGCATTTT. This codes for CASSEQRTGGRLPQHF. The rearrangement links TRBV6-1 to TRBJ1-5, with 11 bases identical to TRBD1. The CDR3 loop spans 16 amino acids. Germline trimming cut 2 bases from V and 9 bases from J; bases unmatched to any gene: 9. CDR1 is MNHNS, CDR2 SASEGT, per germline.

The chain combines TRBV5-5 with TRBJ1-1; D not resolved. The CDR3 contains 11 residues. CDR1 and CDR2 from the germline V gene are SGHKS and YYEKEE (reference sequence). Trimming stripped 7 bases from V and 1 base from J, with 5 bases between. CDR3: CASQRNTEAFF. As DNA, the CDR3 is TGTGCCAGCCAGCGGAACACTGAAGCTTTCTTT.

The chain carries TRBV10-2 and TRBJ2-7; 10 bases match TRBD2. Trimming took 8 bases from V and 5 from J; bases not matched to a gene: 6. CDR1 is WSHSY and CDR2 is SAAADI in the germline V gene. The CDR3 length is 13 residues. The CDR3 DNA is TGCGCCAGCCGGGCTAGCGGGAGCCACGAGCAGTACTTC. It encodes CASRASGSHEQYF.

This chain joins TRBV5-1 and TRBJ2-2; TRBD2 matches at 16 bases. Germline V gene lookup returns CDR1 SGHRS and CDR2 YFSETQ. The CDR3 has 18 residues. Germline trimming cut 2 bases from V and 7 bases from J; bases unmatched to any gene: 8. CDR3 protein: CASSFPGTSGRAVGELFF. The CDR3 nucleotides read TGCGCCAGCAGCTTTCCCGGGACTAGCGGGAGGGCCGTCGGGGAGCTGTTTTTT.

The gene calls are TRBV29-1 and TRBJ2-3; 9 nucleotides align to TRBD2. CDR3 length: 14 residues. Germline trimming cut 7 bases from V and 6 bases from J; bases unmatched to any gene: 11. CDR1 and CDR2 (germline): SQVTM, ANQGSEA. CDR3 sequence: CSEGVAGVVDTQYF. The CDR3 DNA reads TGCAGCGAGGGGGTAGCGGGAGTCGTGGATACGCAGTATTTT.

The chain uses TRBV27 and TRBJ2-7; D perhaps matches TRBD1 (6 bases). CDR1 is MNHEY, CDR2 SMNVEV, per germline (reference sequence). V lost 0 bases to trimming and J lost 0 bases, with 18 bases between them. This CDR3 is 18 amino acids long. CDR3 in DNA: TGTGCCAGCAGTTTATCGAGGGGCAGGGGTTATACCTCCTACGAGCAGTACTTC. Amino acid sequence: CASSLSRGRGYTSYEQYF.

The V call is TRBV30, the J call TRBJ2-6, with D uncertain. Trimming pared 0 bases from V and 0 bases from J, leaving 6 bases between. The CDR3 length is 15 residues. From germline, CDR1 is GTSNPN and CDR2 SVGIG (reference sequence). CDR3 loop: CAWSVWISGANVLTF. CDR3 coding DNA: TGTGCCTGGAGTGTTTGGATCTCTGGGGCCAACGTCCTGACTTTC.

This clone showed up just a few times. The rearrangement joins TRBV10-3 to TRBJ2-1; 8 bases fit TRBD1. The CDR3 has 13 residues. Per germline, CDR1 ENHRY and CDR2 SYGVKD. V lost 7 bases and J lost 9; bases outside the gene matches: 8. The CDR3 nucleotides are TGTGCCATCACCCAGACAGGGGACGCTGAGCAGTTCTTC. Amino acids: CAITQTGDAEQFF.

V gene TRBV5-1 combines with J gene TRBJ2-3, with no clear D. The CDR3 spans 14 residues. In germline, CDR1 is SGHRS, CDR2 YFSETQ. Trimming removed 0 bases from V and 6 bases from J, with 11 bases in between. The CDR3 reads CASSLAGFLDTQYF. CDR3 bases: TGCGCCAGCAGCTTGGCCGGGTTCCTGGATACGCAGTATTTT. Filled out from reference TRBV5-1 and TRBJ2-3, the complete variable domain reads KAGVTQTPRYLIKTRGQQVTLSCSPISGHRSVSWYQQTPGQGLQFLFEYFSETQRNKGNFPGRFSGRQFSNSRSEMNVSTLELGDSALYLCASSLAGFLDTQYFGPGTRLTVL.

V is TRBV9 and J is TRBJ1-1; 7 nucleotides line up with TRBD1. The CDR3 runs 17 residues. Germline CDR1 SGDLS, CDR2 YYNGEE. The junction had 13 bases not matched to a gene; V was cut back by 0 bases and J by 5 bases. The CDR3 protein is CASSVGSPPAGGTEAFF. The CDR3 region has the DNA TGTGCCAGCAGCGTAGGGTCCCCTCCGGCAGGGGGAACTGAAGCTTTCTTT.

J is TRBJ2-1 and V is TRBV5-1, with unresolved D. The CDR3 has 16 amino acids. Trimming stripped 3 bases from V and 0 bases from J, with 13 bases between. Germline V gene data show CDR1 as SGHRS and CDR2 as YFSETQ. CDR3 nucleotides: TGCGCCAGCAGCTCCTTGAGTAGGGTCTCCTACAATGAGCAGTTCTTC. It encodes CASSSLSRVSYNEQFF.

The rearrangement links TRBV15 to TRBJ2-3; 11 bases map to TRBD1. The CDR3 runs 16 residues. V shed 0 bases, J shed 6 bases, and the junction held 5 bases outside the gene matches. The germline V gene encodes CDR1 LNHNV and CDR2 YYDKDF (reference sequence). The CDR3 DNA follows: TGTGCCACCAGCAGAGAAGGACAGGGGGCGCCGGATACGCAGTATTTT. The encoded protein is CATSREGQGAPDTQYF.

This chain connects TRBV4-2 to TRBJ1-1; no reliable D call. Germline assignment: CDR1 LGHNA and CDR2 YNFKEQ. Trimming left V 0 bases short and J 10 bases short, with 15 bases between. This CDR3 has 14 amino acids. In DNA, the CDR3 is TGTGCCAGCAGCCAAGATTTATGGGGTTCGGGAGCTTTCTTT. It codes for CASSQDLWGSGAFF.

The chain recombines TRBV6-1 with TRBJ2-7, with D maybe TRBD1 (6 bases). Trimming took off 7 bases at V and 4 bases at J, with 20 bases between the two ends. Germline loops: CDR1 MNHNS, CDR2 SASEGT. The CDR3 sequence is 15 residues long. As DNA, the CDR3 is TGTGCCAGCACCCCCTCGGACAGCCTAATGTACGAGCAGTACTTC. Residues: CASTPSDSLMYEQYF.

The chain's CDR3 is CASSLGTGFNQPQHF. In nucleotides, the CDR3 is TGTGCCAGCAGCTTAGGGACAGGGTTCAATCAGCCCCAGCATTTT. The rearrangement uses TRBV7-8 and TRBJ1-5, with 8 bases that match TRBD1. Germline loops: CDR1 SGHVS, CDR2 FQNEAQ. CDR3 length: 15 amino acids. Trimming cost V 1 base and J 3 bases; bases outside gene matches: 2.

The chain carries TRBV10-1 and TRBJ2-1; 7 nucleotides agree with TRBD2. The germline gives CDR1 WNHNN, CDR2 SYGVQD (reference sequence). This CDR3 comprises 14 residues. V dropped 4 bases and J dropped 7; count of bases not matched to a gene: 7. CDR3 nucleotides: TGCGCCAGCAGTGGAAGCGGGAATAGAAATGAGCAGTTCTTC. Amino acids: CASSGSGNRNEQFF.